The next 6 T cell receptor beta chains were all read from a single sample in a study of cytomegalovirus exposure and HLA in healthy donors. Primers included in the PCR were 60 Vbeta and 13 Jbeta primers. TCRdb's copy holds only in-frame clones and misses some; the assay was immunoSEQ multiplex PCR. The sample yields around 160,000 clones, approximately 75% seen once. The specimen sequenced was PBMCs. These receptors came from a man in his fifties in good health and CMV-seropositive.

CDR3 DNA: TGTGCCAGTAGACGGGAGTTAAATGAAAAACTGTTTTTT. Amino acid sequence: CASRRELNEKLFF. This chain connects TRBV19 to TRBJ1-4; no clear D gene. With 6 bases removed from V and 5 bases from J, the gap between germline ends came to 10 bases. The CDR3 runs 13 residues. Germline V gives CDR1 LNHDA, CDR2 SQIVND (reference sequence).

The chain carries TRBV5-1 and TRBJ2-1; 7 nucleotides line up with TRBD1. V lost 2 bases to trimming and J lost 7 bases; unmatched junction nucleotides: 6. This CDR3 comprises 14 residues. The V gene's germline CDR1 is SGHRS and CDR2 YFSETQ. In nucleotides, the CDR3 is TGCGCCAGCAGCTTACAGGGGTTCGCAAATGAGCAGTTCTTC. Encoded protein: CASSLQGFANEQFF.

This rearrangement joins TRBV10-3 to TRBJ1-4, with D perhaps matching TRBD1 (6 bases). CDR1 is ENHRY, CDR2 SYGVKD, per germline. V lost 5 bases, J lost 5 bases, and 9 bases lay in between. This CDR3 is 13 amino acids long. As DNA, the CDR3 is TGTGCCATCAGTTCCCAGGGGAATGAAAAACTGTTTTTT. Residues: CAISSQGNEKLFF.

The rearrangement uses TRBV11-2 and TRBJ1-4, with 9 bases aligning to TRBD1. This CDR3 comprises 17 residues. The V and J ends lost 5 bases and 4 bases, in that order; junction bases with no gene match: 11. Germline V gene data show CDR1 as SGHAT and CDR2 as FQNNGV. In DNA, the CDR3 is TGTGCCAGCAGCCAAACAGGGGGCGCGACGATTAATGAAAAACTGTTTTTT. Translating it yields CASSQTGGATINEKLFF.

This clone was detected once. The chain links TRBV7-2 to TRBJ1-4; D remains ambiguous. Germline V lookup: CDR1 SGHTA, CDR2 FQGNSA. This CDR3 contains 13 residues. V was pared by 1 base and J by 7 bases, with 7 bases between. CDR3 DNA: TGTGCCAGCAGCTTAGGGAGTTCTGAAAAACTGTTTTTT. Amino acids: CASSLGSSEKLFF.

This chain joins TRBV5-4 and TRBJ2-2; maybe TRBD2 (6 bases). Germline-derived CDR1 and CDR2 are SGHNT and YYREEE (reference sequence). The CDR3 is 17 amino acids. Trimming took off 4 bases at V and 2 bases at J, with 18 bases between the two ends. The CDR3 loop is CASSPRGLTLNTGELFF. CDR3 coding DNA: TGTGCCAGCAGCCCGCGAGGACTAACCCTAAACACCGGGGAGCTGTTTTTT.